This is a list of T cell receptor beta chains from one sample in a study of blood T cells in healthy people across ages. TCRdb reanalysed the 5' RACE reads using MiXCR and keeps one entry per CDR3 protein. Found here are just over 1 million distinct CDR3 sequences, around 45% of them singletons; the top ten hold under 20%. Sample: blood. The receptors derive from a woman aged 55-75 years in good health. Each CDR3 is given without its conserved first and last residue.

cdr3_aa,j_call,v_call
ASSFFRGSTDTQY,TRBJ2-3,TRBV28
ASSQISGGGGYT,TRBJ1-2,TRBV27
AIRRDYREPSEQF,TRBJ2-1,TRBV10-3
ATSDPGQSGANVLT,TRBJ2-6,TRBV24-1
ASSLGLQGLNTEAF,TRBJ1-1,TRBV5-1
ASNNPGVMGQYSNQPQH,TRBJ1-5,TRBV10-2
ASSEVASGRDEQY,TRBJ2-7,TRBV6-1
SAQTDYGYT,TRBJ1-2,TRBV29-1
SAPKVTTYEQY,TRBJ2-7,TRBV20-1
ASSHAAAGVYSGANVLT,TRBJ2-6,TRBV5-6
ASSVVAGGESYNEQF,TRBJ2-1,TRBV9
ASSLGSGVPGF,TRBJ2-1,TRBV12-3/TRBV12-4
ASSFHSSYEQY,TRBJ2-7,TRBV6-2/TRBV6-3
ASSLGQGMNEQF,TRBJ2-1,TRBV5-1
AIPLSENGYT,TRBJ1-2,TRBV10-3
ASSLSNQEQDLNGYT,TRBJ1-2,TRBV28
SAPQMTGLSYEQY,TRBJ2-7,TRBV20-1